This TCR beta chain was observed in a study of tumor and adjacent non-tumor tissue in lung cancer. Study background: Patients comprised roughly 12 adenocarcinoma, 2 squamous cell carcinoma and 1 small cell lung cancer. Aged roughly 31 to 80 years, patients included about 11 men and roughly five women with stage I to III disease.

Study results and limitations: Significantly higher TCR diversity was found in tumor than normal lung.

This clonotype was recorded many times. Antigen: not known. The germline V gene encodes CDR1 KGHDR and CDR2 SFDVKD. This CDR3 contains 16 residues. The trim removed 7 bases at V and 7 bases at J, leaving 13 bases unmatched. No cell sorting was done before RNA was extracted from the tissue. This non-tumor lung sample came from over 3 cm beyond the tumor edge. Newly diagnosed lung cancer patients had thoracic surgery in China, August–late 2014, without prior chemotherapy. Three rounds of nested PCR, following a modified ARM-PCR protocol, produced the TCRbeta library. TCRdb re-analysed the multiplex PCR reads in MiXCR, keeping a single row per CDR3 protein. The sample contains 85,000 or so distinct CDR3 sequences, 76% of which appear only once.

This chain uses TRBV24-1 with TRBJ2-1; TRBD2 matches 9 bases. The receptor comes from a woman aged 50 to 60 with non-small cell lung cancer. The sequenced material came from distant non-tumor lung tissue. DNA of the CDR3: TGTGCCACCAGGTCCTCCGTAGCGGGGGAAAGGAATGAGCAGTTCTTC. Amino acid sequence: CATRSSVAGERNEQFF.